Each of the 23 T cell receptor beta chains below was sequenced from the same sample in a study of OX40 agonist ivuxolimab in advanced cancers. Library construction relied on the immunoSEQ multiplex PCR assay. TCRdb took this table from immuneACCESS and kept in-frame rearrangements with V and J called. Such tables lack part of the clones; where checked against another copy, unresolved V genes explain under half of the gap, and the rest is unexplained. Here the sample has tens of thousands of clones; about 80% occur a single time. The ten most abundant clones make up approximately 1.2% of the sample. This specimen was CD4+ or CD8+ T cells sorted from blood, taken in a trial of the OX40 agonist ivuxolimab. The receptor set was obtained from an adult with an advanced solid tumor such as melanoma, head and neck, liver or kidney cancer.

This chain connects TRBV6-1 to TRBJ2-5; 11 positions agree with TRBD2. V lost 2 bases and J lost 5; bases outside the gene matches: 7. This CDR3 region has 16 residues. Germline loops: CDR1 MNHNS, CDR2 SASEGT. In DNA form, the CDR3 reads TGTGCCAGCAGTGAAAGCGAGACTAGCGGGGTGGAGACCCAGTACTTC. This gives the protein CASSESETSGVETQYF.

The chain uses TRBV5-4 and TRBJ1-2, with D tentatively TRBD1 (6 bases). The CDR3 covers 13 residues. Per the germline V gene, CDR1 is SGHNT and CDR2 is YYREEE (reference sequence). V gave up 4 bases and J gave up 4 bases, with 11 bases separating them. The CDR3 is CASSRDNGYGYTF. CDR3 bases: TGTGCCAGCAGCCGGGACAATGGCTATGGCTACACCTTC.

The rearrangement links TRBV5-1 to TRBJ2-3; D tentatively fits TRBD1 or TRBD2 (5 bases each). V gave up 7 bases and J gave up 7 bases, with 22 bases separating them. Germline V gene sequence: CDR1 SGHRS, CDR2 YFSETQ. The CDR3 has 15 amino acids. CDR3 sequence: CASCPGPPAGNTQYF. Written as DNA, the CDR3 is TGCGCCAGCTGCCCGGGACCCCCAGCAGGGAATACGCAGTATTTT.

The chain combines TRBV18 with TRBJ2-7, with D tentatively TRBD1 or TRBD2 (6 bases each). Germline V gene lookup returns CDR1 KGHSH and CDR2 LQKENI. The CDR3 is made up of 14 amino acids. V gave up 3 bases and J gave up 3 bases, with 12 bases separating them. The CDR3 DNA reads as TGTGCCAGCTCACCGCGGGACAAGATCTACGAGCAGTACTTC. Residues: CASSPRDKIYEQYF.

The CDR3 loop is CASSEGTANTEAFF. Here the CDR3 DNA reads TGCGCCAGCAGTGAAGGAACGGCGAACACTGAAGCTTTCTTT. The gene calls are TRBV10-2 and TRBJ1-1; D call uncertain. In germline, CDR1 is WSHSY, CDR2 SAAADI. Trimming shortened V by 3 bases and J by 1 base, and 9 bases separated the two germline ends. This CDR3 region has 14 residues.

J is TRBJ1-5 and V is TRBV28, with TRBD1 identical over 9 bases. The junction had 6 bases not matched to a gene; V was cut back by 10 bases and J by 8 bases. The CDR3 has 12 residues. In germline, CDR1 is MDHEN, CDR2 SYDVKM. CDR3 nucleotides: TGTGCCACCTACAGGGGGCGCGAGCCCCAGCATTTT. It codes for CATYRGREPQHF.

This chain joins TRBV30 and TRBJ2-7; 8 nucleotides match TRBD1. This CDR3 has 15 residues. Germline trimming cut 2 bases from V and 1 base from J; bases unmatched to any gene: 7. From germline, CDR1 is GTSNPN and CDR2 SVGIG (reference sequence). The CDR3 spells CAWSPRTGTSYEQYF. CDR3 DNA sequence: TGTGCCTGGAGTCCCCGGACAGGGACTTCCTACGAGCAGTACTTC. Looking up the rest from reference TRBV30 and TRBJ2-7 gives the full variable domain: SQTIHQWPATLVQPVGSPLSLECTVEGTSNPNLYWYRQAAGRGLQLLFYSVGIGQISSEVPQNLSASRPQDRQFILSSKKLLLSDSGFYLCAWSPRTGTSYEQYFGPGTRLTVT.

J is TRBJ1-5 and V is TRBV4-1; D possibly corresponds to TRBD1 (5 bases). Deletions cut 5 bases from V and 5 bases from J, with 13 bases between. The CDR3 has 14 residues. Germline V lookup: CDR1 MGHRA, CDR2 YSYEKL. The CDR3 DNA reads as TGCGCCAGCAGCAAGCCGGGGGGTGATCAGCCCCAGCATTTT. Translated, it gives CASSKPGGDQPQHF.

The rearrangement links TRBV30 to TRBJ1-2; TRBD1 aligns across 8 bases. Germline CDR1 and CDR2: GTSNPN and SVGIG (reference sequence). The CDR3 is 13 amino acids. V dropped 2 bases and J dropped 8; count of bases not matched to a gene: 7. Here the CDR3 reads CAWSFPGGQGYTF. In DNA form, the CDR3 reads TGTGCCTGGAGTTTTCCAGGGGGCCAGGGCTACACCTTC.

The gene calls are TRBV2 and TRBJ2-5; TRBD2 might be the D (6 bases). Per the germline V gene, CDR1 is SNHLY and CDR2 is FYNNEI. With 5 bases removed from V and 3 bases from J, the gap between germline ends came to 10 bases. CDR3 length: 13 amino acids. This CDR3 reads CASSRDFKETQYF. The CDR3 DNA sequence: TGTGCCAGCAGTCGGGACTTTAAAGAGACCCAGTACTTC.

The chain combines TRBV6-4 with TRBJ2-3, with 9 nucleotides matching TRBD1. V was pared by 5 bases and J by 5 bases, with 2 bases of the junction left unmatched. CDR3 length equals 13 residues. CDR1 MRHNA and CDR2 SNTAGT come from the germline V gene. The CDR3 DNA follows: TGTGCCAGCAGTCCGACAGGGGGAGATACGCAGTATTTT. It translates to CASSPTGGDTQYF.

This sequence joins TRBV7-9 and TRBJ2-5; weak D call: TRBD2 (6 bases). Germline CDR1 reads SEHNR; CDR2 reads FQNEAQ (reference sequence). This CDR3 contains 15 residues. Between the trimmed V and J ends, which lost 5 bases and 1 base, there was a span of 14 bases. CDR3 protein: CASSRDSLVQETQYF. The CDR3 DNA is TGTGCCAGCAGCCGGGACTCTTTGGTCCAAGAGACCCAGTACTTC. Full variable domain (rest looked up from reference TRBV7-9 and TRBJ2-5): DTGVSQNPRHKITKRGQNVTFRCDPISEHNRLYWYRQTLGQGPEFLTYFQNEAQLEKSRLLSDRFSAERPKGSFSTLEIQRTEQGDSAMYLCASSRDSLVQETQYFGPGTRLLVL.

This clone has just one count. V gene TRBV5-1 combines with J gene TRBJ2-2; the match to TRBD2 covers 12 bases. There are 16 residues in the CDR3. Germline CDR1 reads SGHRS; CDR2 reads YFSETQ. The V gene end was trimmed by 2 bases and the J gene end by 1 base; junction bases not matched to a gene: 0. This chain's CDR3 is CASSLLAGGNTGELFF. In nucleotides, the CDR3 is TGCGCCAGCAGCTTACTAGCGGGGGGGAACACCGGGGAGCTGTTTTTT.

This chain joins TRBV7-2 and TRBJ2-3; tentatively, D is TRBD2 (6 bases). CDR1 is SGHTA, CDR2 FQGNSA, per germline. The V end was cut by 1 base, the J end by 6 bases, with 11 bases between. This CDR3 comprises 14 residues. Here the CDR3 reads CASSLGGVMDTQYF. The CDR3 coding sequence is TGTGCCAGCAGCTTAGGCGGGGTGATGGATACGCAGTATTTT.

In its sample, this clone was seen once. The chain is built from TRBV19 and TRBJ1-2; D may be TRBD1 (5 bases). CDR1 is LNHDA and CDR2 is SQIVND in the germline V gene (reference sequence). This CDR3 region has 14 residues. V lost 5 bases and J lost 3, with 13 bases in between. CDR3 loop: CASSPGTRDYGYTF. The CDR3 DNA is TGTGCCAGTAGTCCCGGGACCCGGGACTATGGCTACACCTTC.

The chain couples TRBV5-1 to TRBJ1-3; TRBD1 aligns across 7 bases. Germline CDR1 SGHRS, CDR2 YFSETQ. The length of the CDR3 is 15 residues. V dropped 1 base and J dropped 0; count of bases not matched to a gene: 1. CDR3 bases: TGCGCCAGCAGCTTGCAGGGGGACTCTGGAAACACCATATATTTT. Protein: CASSLQGDSGNTIYF.

The chain uses TRBV9 and TRBJ2-7; 9 bases map to TRBD1. From germline, CDR1 is SGDLS and CDR2 YYNGEE. The V gene end was trimmed by 3 bases and the J gene end by 3 bases; junction bases not matched to a gene: 4. This CDR3 contains 14 residues. CDR3 in amino acids: CASSGQTGGYEQYF. CDR3 bases: TGTGCCAGCAGCGGCCAGACAGGGGGCTACGAGCAGTACTTC.

This rearrangement joins TRBV4-2 to TRBJ2-3; D possibly corresponds to TRBD2 (6 bases). Trimming took 3 bases from V and 0 from J, leaving 16 bases between them. Germline assignment: CDR1 LGHNA and CDR2 YNFKEQ. The CDR3 has 17 residues. The CDR3 coding sequence is TGTGCCAGCAGCCAGGAGGCATGGCGGGGAAGCACAGATACGCAGTATTTT. Amino acid sequence: CASSQEAWRGSTDTQYF.

J is TRBJ1-1 and V is TRBV5-5; TRBD1 agrees at 8 bases. The CDR3 extends over 14 amino acids. The V segment lost 5 bases and the J segment 1 base; nucleotides outside the gene matches: 4. Germline CDR1 and CDR2: SGHKS and YYEKEE (reference sequence). DNA for the CDR3: TGTGCCAGCAGTTCAGACAGGGGGAACACTGAAGCTTTCTTT. It codes for CASSSDRGNTEAFF.

This clone was picked up one time. The chain uses TRBV5-4 and TRBJ2-2, with D hard to call. Trimming took 5 bases from V and 6 from J, leaving 5 bases between them. The length of the CDR3 is 11 residues. CDR1 and CDR2 from the germline V gene are SGHNT and YYREEE (reference sequence). The CDR3 here is CASSKPGELFF. In DNA, the CDR3 is TGTGCCAGCAGTAAGCCCGGGGAGCTGTTTTTT. The entire variable domain, with the rest obtained from reference TRBV5-4 and TRBJ2-2, is as follows: ETGVTQSPTHLIKTRGQQVTLRCSSQSGHNTVSWYQQALGQGPQFIFQYYREEENGRGNFPPRFSGLQFPNYSSELNVNALELDDSALYLCASSKPGELFFGEGSRLTVL.

V and J are TRBV9 and TRBJ2-3, with 7 bases identical to TRBD2. The CDR3 is 14 amino acids. J lost 4 bases, V lost 0 bases, and 2 bases had no gene match. The germline V gene encodes CDR1 SGDLS and CDR2 YYNGEE. CDR3 amino acids: CASSVGGGADTQYF. CDR3 in DNA: TGTGCCAGCAGCGTAGGGGGGGGTGCAGATACGCAGTATTTT.

This clone has just a few counts. J is TRBJ2-3 and V is TRBV27; the D is unclear. Trimming cost V 2 bases and J 4 bases, with 16 bases left between them. The CDR3 loop spans 16 amino acids. From germline, CDR1 is MNHEY and CDR2 SMNVEV (reference sequence). The CDR3 loop reads CASSLRFRGVSDTQYF. CDR3 coding DNA: TGTGCCAGCAGTTTAAGGTTCCGTGGGGTTTCAGATACGCAGTATTTT.

V is TRBV19 and J is TRBJ2-5, with 10 bases lining up with TRBD1. Germline CDR1 reads LNHDA; CDR2 reads SQIVND (reference sequence). This CDR3 comprises 14 residues. With 7 bases clipped from V and 5 bases from J, the junction kept 7 bases outside the gene matches. Written as DNA, the CDR3 is TGTGCCAGTAATCCGACAGGGGGCGGGGAGACCCAGTACTTC. It yields the protein CASNPTGGGETQYF.